Below, 14 T cell receptor beta chains from the same sample are listed, as sequenced in a study of T cell changes during pregnancy in multiple sclerosis. The repertoire was sequenced with immunoSEQ multiplex PCR; TCRdb's copy has only in-frame clones and lacks some. The table lists about 68,000 clones, 80% to 95% of them singletons. Sequenced here: peripheral blood, sampled after pregnancy. All receptors derive from a female donor in good health, enrolled as a control in a pregnancy study.

The V and J genes are TRBV7-8 and TRBJ1-1; D may be TRBD1 (6 bases). CDR3 size: 14 residues. In germline, CDR1 is SGHVS, CDR2 FQNEAQ. V was cut by 2 bases and J by 1 base, with 8 bases left in between. The CDR3 DNA reads as TGTGCCAGCAGCTTACAGGGGTCGAACACTGAAGCTTTCTTT. It yields the protein CASSLQGSNTEAFF.

The V call is TRBV4-1, the J call TRBJ2-3, with D possibly being TRBD2 (6 bases). CDR1 is MGHRA, CDR2 YSYEKL, per germline. CDR3 length: 16 residues. V dropped 1 base and J dropped 1 base, with 12 bases sitting between them. CDR3 DNA sequence: TGCGCCAGCAGCCAAGCAGGCGGGGCTGGCACAGATACGCAGTATTTT. Its translation: CASSQAGGAGTDTQYF.

The V gene is TRBV2, the J gene TRBJ2-3; 11 bases are shared with TRBD2. CDR1 is SNHLY, CDR2 FYNNEI, per germline. Unmatched junction bases numbered 2, after V lost 4 bases and J lost 2 bases. This CDR3 spans 15 amino acids. The CDR3 DNA sequence: TGTGCCAGCAGTGTGACTAGCGGGATCACAGATACGCAGTATTTT. This sequence encodes CASSVTSGITDTQYF. Looking up the rest from reference TRBV2 and TRBJ2-3 gives the full variable domain: EPEVTQTPSHQVTQMGQEVILRCVPISNHLYFYWYRQILGQKVEFLVSFYNNEISEKSEIFDDQFSVERPDGSNFTLKIRSTKLEDSAMYFCASSVTSGITDTQYFGPGTRLTVL.

The chain joins TRBV7-9 to TRBJ2-6; perhaps TRBD2 as D (6 bases). Germline V gives CDR1 SEHNR, CDR2 FQNEAQ (reference sequence). The CDR3 is 18 amino acids. Trimming stripped 4 bases from V and 0 bases from J, with 16 bases between. The CDR3 DNA reads as TGTGCCAGCAGCTCTCGTCGGGGGAGTGTCTCTGGGGCCAACGTCCTGACTTTC. Encoded protein: CASSSRRGSVSGANVLTF.

The chain couples TRBV7-9 to TRBJ1-1; 10 bases agree with TRBD1. The CDR3 loop spans 16 amino acids. V lost 5 bases to trimming and J lost 2 bases; unmatched junction nucleotides: 8. Germline V CDR1 and CDR2: SEHNR, FQNEAQ (reference sequence). In nucleotides, the CDR3 is TGTGCCAGCAGCCCGGCCTCGACAGGGGGCAACACTGAAGCTTTCTTT. Translated: CASSPASTGGNTEAFF.

The rearrangement uses TRBV28 and TRBJ2-1; 11 positions agree with TRBD1. Looked up from germline, CDR1 is MDHEN and CDR2 is SYDVKM. This CDR3 comprises 17 residues. J gave up 4 bases and V 2 bases, and 7 bases lay outside the gene matches. In DNA, the CDR3 is TGTGCCAGCAGTTTAGTTGTGGGACAGGGGGTTTACAATGAGCAGTTCTTC. Its protein product is CASSLVVGQGVYNEQFF. Based on the CDR3 plus reference TRBV28 and TRBJ2-1, the full variable domain is DVKVTQSSRYLVKRTGEKVFLECVQDMDHENMFWYRQDPGLGLRLIYFSYDVKMKEKGDIPEGYSVSREKKERFSLILESASTNQTSMYLCASSLVVGQGVYNEQFFGPGTRLTVL.

This chain joins TRBV10-1 and TRBJ1-1, with D maybe TRBD1 (6 bases). The CDR3 runs to 13 residues. V lost 6 bases, J lost 4 bases, and 12 bases lay in between. Looked up from germline, CDR1 is WNHNN and CDR2 is SYGVQD (reference sequence). The CDR3, as DNA: TGCGCCAGCAGGCCTACAGGGATCACTGAAGCTTTCTTT. Residues: CASRPTGITEAFF.

J is TRBJ2-5 and V is TRBV7-9; 7 bases are shared with TRBD2. The V gene's germline CDR1 is SEHNR and CDR2 FQNEAQ (reference sequence). This CDR3 is built from 16 residues. V was pared by 0 bases and J by 4 bases, with 8 bases of the junction left unmatched. The CDR3 DNA is TGTGCCAGCAGCTTAGCACCGGCGGGAGATGGAGAGACCCAGTACTTC. Amino acids: CASSLAPAGDGETQYF.

This chain joins TRBV30 and TRBJ2-7; TRBD1 matches 7 bases. This CDR3 is 14 amino acids long. Trimming cost V 2 bases and J 2 bases; bases outside gene matches: 6. Germline V lookup: CDR1 GTSNPN, CDR2 SVGIG (reference sequence). This CDR3 reads CAWSPPGTAYEQYF. The CDR3 nucleotides are TGTGCCTGGAGTCCGCCGGGGACAGCCTACGAGCAGTACTTC. The full variable domain, completed using reference TRBV30 and TRBJ2-7, is SQTIHQWPATLVQPVGSPLSLECTVEGTSNPNLYWYRQAAGRGLQLLFYSVGIGQISSEVPQNLSASRPQDRQFILSSKKLLLSDSGFYLCAWSPPGTAYEQYFGPGTRLTVT.

J is TRBJ1-6 and V is TRBV7-8; TRBD1 matches 7 bases. Germline CDR1 and CDR2: SGHVS and FQNEAQ. CDR3 length equals 13 residues. The junction had 4 bases not matched to a gene; V was cut back by 2 bases and J by 12 bases. The chain's CDR3 is CASSLRQGGPLHF. The DNA of the CDR3 is TGTGCCAGCAGCTTACGACAGGGAGGACCCCTCCACTTT.

This chain links TRBV28 with TRBJ1-5; a possible D gene is TRBD1 (5 bases). The CDR3 totals 15 residues. Germline CDR1 MDHEN, CDR2 SYDVKM. V was clipped by 8 bases and J by 0 bases, with 14 bases between them. CDR3 in amino acids: CASVGGTDSNQPQHF. The CDR3, as DNA: TGTGCCAGCGTGGGCGGGACGGATAGCAATCAGCCCCAGCATTTT.

The chain combines TRBV29-1 with TRBJ1-1, with 7 bases identical to TRBD1. This CDR3 is 10 amino acids long. V gave up 7 bases and J gave up 8 bases; unmatched junction bases: 4. Per the germline V gene, CDR1 is SQVTM and CDR2 is ANQGSEA. The CDR3 spells CSAQGQEAFF. The CDR3 coding sequence is TGCAGCGCCCAGGGACAGGAAGCTTTCTTT.

This clone was seen just once. The rearrangement links TRBV18 to TRBJ2-7, with 7 nucleotides matching TRBD2. Trimming removed 0 bases from V and 2 bases from J; junction bases left unmatched: 7. The germline V gene has CDR1 KGHSH and CDR2 LQKENI. The CDR3 is 16 amino acids. The CDR3 DNA reads as TGTGCCAGCTCACCACCCGCAGGGAGGGGAACCTACGAGCAGTACTTC. Protein: CASSPPAGRGTYEQYF.

J is TRBJ1-2 and V is TRBV11-3; weak D call: TRBD1 (5 bases). V was trimmed by 1 base and J by 7 bases, leaving 10 bases between them. Looked up from germline, CDR1 is SGHNT and CDR2 is YENEEA. The CDR3 contains 13 residues. The CDR3, as DNA: TGTGCCAGCAGCTTAGCGGGGGGAGCTGGCTACACCTTC. Translating gives CASSLAGGAGYTF.